A single sample is the source of the 13 T cell receptor beta chains below, sequenced in a study of T cell repertoires in cytomegalovirus infection. TCRdb recomputed calls from the reads with MiXCR, one row per CDR3 protein. The sample yields some 220,000 distinct CDR3 sequences, around 12% seen once. Source material: PBMCs. The receptors were sampled from a human donor in good health (CMV status not recorded). Some clones in this sample may be carry-over from other donors' samples.

The V gene is TRBV6-2 or TRBV6-3, the J gene TRBJ2-3; 10 bases map to TRBD2. The length of the CDR3 is 16 residues. Germline assignment: CDR1 MNHEY and CDR2 SVGEGT. V shed 6 bases, J shed 2 bases, and the junction held 8 bases outside the gene matches. The CDR3 loop is CASSPGLAVITDTQYF. In DNA form, the CDR3 reads TGTGCCAGCAGCCCAGGACTAGCGGTTATCACAGATACGCAGTATTTT.

This clonotype occurred many times. The gene calls are TRBV7-2 and TRBJ1-6; D is perhaps TRBD1 (6 bases). The germline V and J ends were trimmed by 4 bases and 6 bases, with 16 bases remaining between them. Germline V CDR1 and CDR2: SGHTA, FQGNSA. This CDR3 has 16 amino acids. The CDR3 sequence: CASSSPGGGGNSPLHF. The CDR3 DNA follows: TGTGCCAGCAGCTCCCCGGGGGGGGGCGGTAATTCACCCCTCCACTTT.

In this sample, this clonotype turned up a few times. The chain combines TRBV6-2 or TRBV6-3 with TRBJ2-2; TRBD2 agrees at 10 bases. The CDR3 runs 16 residues. Trimming removed 8 bases from V and 4 bases from J; junction bases left unmatched: 10. The germline V gene encodes CDR1 MNHEY and CDR2 SVGEGT. The CDR3 DNA reads as TGTGCCAGCTCTACGAGCGGGGGGGCGTTCACCGGGGAGCTGTTTTTT. Translated, it gives CASSTSGGAFTGELFF.

To note about this clonotype: This may come from a read error, since a much larger clone is one base off. The V and J genes are TRBV4-2 and TRBJ1-2; D not resolved. Looked up from germline, CDR1 is LGHNA and CDR2 is YNFKEQ. V was pared by 0 bases and J by 3 bases, with 11 bases between. The CDR3 runs 15 residues. For the CDR3, the DNA is TGTGCCAGCAGCCAAGACCCCGACGGAGACTATGGCTACACCTTC. It encodes CASSQDPDGDYGYTF.

This clonotype was seen repeatedly, ten times or more. The chain employs TRBV18 and TRBJ1-6, with TRBD1 matching over 9 bases. Germline-derived CDR1 and CDR2 are KGHSH and LQKENI. The trim removed 6 bases at V and 7 bases at J, leaving 4 bases unmatched. The CDR3 is 14 amino acids. CDR3 coding DNA: TGTGCCAGCTCTCCCGGGACAGGGAATTCACCCCTCCACTTT. Protein: CASSPGTGNSPLHF.

In its sample, this clonotype was seen many times. This chain links TRBV2 with TRBJ1-5, with D possibly matching TRBD1 (5 bases). The germline V gene encodes CDR1 SNHLY and CDR2 FYNNEI. Trimming took 8 bases from V and 2 from J, leaving 13 bases between them. This CDR3 contains 14 residues. CDR3 loop: CASARGGGNQPQHF. The CDR3 nucleotides read TGTGCCAGCGCCCGCGGAGGGGGCAATCAGCCCCAGCATTTT.

This clonotype was recorded at least ten times. V is TRBV12-3 or TRBV12-4 and J is TRBJ1-6, with 7 nucleotides matching TRBD1. The CDR3 spans 14 residues. V trimming: 5 bases; J trimming: 7 bases; junction bases outside the gene matches: 5. As DNA, the CDR3 is TGTGCCAGCAGTCCGACAGGGAGGAATTCACCCCTCCACTTT. Translation gives CASSPTGRNSPLHF.

The chain has TRBV5-4 and TRBJ2-7; D might be TRBD2 (5 bases). Germline CDR1 reads SGHNT; CDR2 reads YYREEE (reference sequence). The CDR3 covers 12 residues. Trimming left V 6 bases short and J 5 bases short, with 12 bases between. The CDR3 reads CASKKPGNEQYF. CDR3 DNA sequence: TGTGCCAGCAAAAAGCCGGGGAACGAGCAGTACTTC.

The genes are TRBV19 and TRBJ1-4; a weak D match, TRBD1 (6 bases). Germline CDR1 LNHDA, CDR2 SQIVND (reference sequence). This CDR3 comprises 14 residues. With 6 bases removed from V and 7 bases from J, the gap between germline ends came to 15 bases. This CDR3 reads CASSQQGSAEKLFF. The CDR3 DNA reads as TGTGCCAGTAGCCAACAGGGTTCGGCTGAAAAACTGTTTTTT.

Ten or more counts support this clonotype. This chain uses TRBV7-2 with TRBJ2-2; TRBD2 matches 13 bases. Germline V gives CDR1 SGHTA, CDR2 FQGNSA. J gave up 1 base and V 4 bases, and 0 bases lay outside the gene matches. The CDR3 is made up of 16 amino acids. CDR3 residues: CASSWTSGRNTGELFF. The CDR3, as DNA: TGTGCCAGCAGCTGGACTAGCGGGAGGAACACCGGGGAGCTGTTTTTT.

This clonotype occurred many times. The chain is built from TRBV28 and TRBJ2-1, with 13 bases that match TRBD2. Germline V gene lookup returns CDR1 MDHEN and CDR2 SYDVKM. This CDR3 comprises 19 residues. After removal of 3 bases from V and 6 bases from J, the junction contained 14 bases not matched to a gene. The CDR3 nucleotides read TGTGCCAGCAGTTTGGCACAGGGGACTAGCGGGATGGAGGGCAATGAGCAGTTCTTC. Translated: CASSLAQGTSGMEGNEQFF.

The table lists this clonotype with many counts. The rearrangement joins TRBV14 to TRBJ1-1; TRBD1 is a possible D gene (5 bases). Germline lookup yields CDR1 SGHDN and CDR2 FVKESK. CDR3 length: 16 residues. The germline V and J ends were trimmed by 3 bases and 4 bases, with 18 bases remaining between them. The CDR3 region is CASSQGHRAWGTEAFF. CDR3 nucleotides: TGTGCCAGCAGCCAGGGGCATCGGGCATGGGGCACTGAAGCTTTCTTT. The entire variable domain, with the rest obtained from reference TRBV14 and TRBJ1-1, is as follows: EAGVTQFPSHSVIEKGQTVTLRCDPISGHDNLYWYRRVMGKEIKFLLHFVKESKQDESGMPNNRFLAERTGGTYSTLKVQPAELEDSGVYFCASSQGHRAWGTEAFFGQGTRLTVV.

At least ten counts were recorded for this clonotype. The V and J genes are TRBV7-9 and TRBJ2-5; D ambiguous. V lost 3 bases to trimming and J lost 4 bases, with 9 bases between them. The CDR3 covers 13 residues. Germline CDR1 and CDR2: SEHNR and FQNEAQ (reference sequence). DNA for the CDR3: TGTGCCAGCAGCTTTTCTCCAACAGAGACCCAGTACTTC. Protein sequence: CASSFSPTETQYF.